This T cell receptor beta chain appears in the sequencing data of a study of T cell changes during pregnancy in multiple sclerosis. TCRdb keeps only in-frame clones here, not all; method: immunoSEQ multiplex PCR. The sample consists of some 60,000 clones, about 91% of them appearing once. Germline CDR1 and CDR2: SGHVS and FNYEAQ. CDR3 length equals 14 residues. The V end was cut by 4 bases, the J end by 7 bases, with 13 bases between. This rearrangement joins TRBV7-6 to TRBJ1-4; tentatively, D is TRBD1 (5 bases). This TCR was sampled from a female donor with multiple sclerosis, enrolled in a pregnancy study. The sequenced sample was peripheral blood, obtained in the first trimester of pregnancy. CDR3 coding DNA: TGTGCCAGCAGCTGGGGACTGGCAGGTGAAAAACTGTTTTTT. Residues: CASSWGLAGEKLFF.